These 14 T cell receptor beta chains share one sample of origin, sequenced in a study of PD-1 and CTLA-4 blockade in melanoma. Sequencing was performed with immunoSEQ multiplex PCR; in TCRdb, only in-frame clones are kept and a portion is missing. The sample carries roughly 30,000 clones, 85% to 95% recorded once. Specimen: CD8+ T cells from peripheral blood, collected from a patient given anti-PD-1 treatment. These receptors were obtained from a human donor with melanoma.

This chain links TRBV7-8 with TRBJ1-2; 7 bases fit TRBD1. Germline loops: CDR1 SGHVS, CDR2 FQNEAQ. V shed 5 bases, J shed 2 bases, and the junction held 8 bases outside the gene matches. The CDR3 has 15 amino acids. CDR3 sequence (DNA): TGTGCCAGCAGCCCCGTCCCGGACAGGAACTATGGCTACACCTTC. Translating gives CASSPVPDRNYGYTF.

The chain recombines TRBV28 with TRBJ1-6, with TRBD1 matching 9 bases. The J segment lost 4 bases and the V segment lost 5 bases, leaving 6 bases of the junction unmatched. CDR1 and CDR2 from the germline V gene are MDHEN and SYDVKM. This CDR3 is 16 amino acids long. CDR3 in amino acids: CASSITGGAYNSPLHF. The CDR3 nucleotides are TGTGCCAGCAGTATCACAGGGGGCGCATATAATTCACCCCTCCACTTT.

The genes are TRBV2 and TRBJ1-2, with D unresolved. The CDR3 has 12 amino acids. Between the trimmed V and J ends, which lost 4 bases and 8 bases, there was a span of 11 bases. The germline V gene encodes CDR1 SNHLY and CDR2 FYNNEI. Here the CDR3 DNA reads TGTGCCAGCAGTGTGGGCGGAGGAGGCTACACCTTC. Its translation: CASSVGGGGYTF.

In DNA, the CDR3 is TGTGCCAGCAGCTCTGGGACTAGCGGGCTACTCACAGATACGCAGTATTTT. It translates to CASSSGTSGLLTDTQYF. The J gene is TRBJ2-3, the V gene TRBV11-2; 12 positions match TRBD2. The V gene end was trimmed by 4 bases and the J gene end by 2 bases; junction bases not matched to a gene: 7. Per germline, CDR1 SGHAT and CDR2 FQNNGV. The CDR3 spans 17 residues.

The chain is built from TRBV2 and TRBJ1-1, with TRBD1 matching 9 bases. Per the germline V gene, CDR1 is SNHLY and CDR2 is FYNNEI. With 8 bases clipped from V and 2 bases from J, the junction kept 6 bases outside the gene matches. CDR3 length: 14 residues. CDR3 DNA sequence: TGTGCCAGCGGGGACAGGGCTTATAACACTGAAGCTTTCTTT. Encoded protein: CASGDRAYNTEAFF.

The chain recombines TRBV19 with TRBJ1-1; D is undetermined. The CDR3 length is 14 residues. Germline V gene data show CDR1 as LNHDA and CDR2 as SQIVND (reference sequence). The ends were cut back, 5 bases at V and 4 bases at J, with 14 bases in the middle. The CDR3 protein is CASSVRDRGTEAFF. CDR3 DNA: TGTGCCAGTAGTGTCCGGGATCGGGGCACTGAAGCTTTCTTT.

The gene calls are TRBV6-1 and TRBJ1-5, with unresolved D. This CDR3 region has 15 residues. V lost 2 bases and J lost 1, with 9 bases in between. Germline loops: CDR1 MNHNS, CDR2 SASEGT. DNA of the CDR3: TGTGCCAGCAGTGAAAGGGAAGGGAGCAATCAGCCCCAGCATTTT. Translated: CASSEREGSNQPQHF.

The chain recombines TRBV19 with TRBJ1-1; D is unresolved. V lost 5 bases and J lost 4, with 14 bases in between. Germline V gene sequence: CDR1 LNHDA, CDR2 SQIVND (reference sequence). This CDR3 is built from 14 residues. CDR3 loop: CASSVGGGTTEAFF. The CDR3 DNA follows: TGTGCCAGTAGTGTCGGCGGAGGCACCACTGAAGCTTTCTTT.

The chain uses TRBV19 and TRBJ2-1, with TRBD2 matching 10 bases. The trim removed 7 bases at V and 0 bases at J, leaving 6 bases unmatched. Looked up from germline, CDR1 is LNHDA and CDR2 is SQIVND (reference sequence). The CDR3 length is 16 residues. The CDR3 loop is CASKPGLAYSYNEQFF. The CDR3 DNA reads as TGTGCCAGTAAACCGGGACTAGCGTACTCCTACAATGAGCAGTTCTTC.

The chain employs TRBV27 and TRBJ2-7, with TRBD1 as a possible D gene (6 bases). The CDR3 sequence is 13 residues long. The germline V gene has CDR1 MNHEY and CDR2 SMNVEV (reference sequence). The V and J ends lost 4 bases and 5 bases respectively, with 12 bases between them. The CDR3 loop reads CASSSDRWNEQYF. As DNA, the CDR3 is TGTGCCAGCAGTTCAGACAGGTGGAACGAGCAGTACTTC.

The rearrangement joins TRBV4-2 to TRBJ2-7; D gene unclear. Germline CDR1 reads LGHNA; CDR2 reads YNFKEQ. The CDR3 consists of 14 residues. Trimming pared 1 base from V and 1 base from J, leaving 8 bases between. CDR3 amino acids: CASSQGQASYEQYF. Here the CDR3 DNA reads TGTGCCAGCAGCCAAGGGCAGGCATCCTACGAGCAGTACTTC.

This chain connects TRBV6-6 to TRBJ1-4, with TRBD1 matching 10 bases. The CDR3 is 16 amino acids. CDR1 is MNHNY, CDR2 SVGAGI, per germline (reference sequence). V lost 2 bases and J lost 8; bases outside the gene matches: 8. This CDR3 is CASSYDLGQGEEKLFF. The CDR3 coding sequence is TGTGCCAGCAGTTACGACCTCGGACAGGGGGAGGAAAAACTGTTTTTT.

The J gene is TRBJ2-3, the V gene TRBV13; 7 nucleotides line up with TRBD2. The CDR3 sequence is 16 residues long. In germline, CDR1 is PRHDT, CDR2 FYEKMQ (reference sequence). V trimming: 5 bases; J trimming: 0 bases; junction bases outside the gene matches: 8. The CDR3 sequence is CASSPLRGVSTDTQYF. For the CDR3, the DNA is TGTGCCAGCAGCCCCCTCCGGGGGGTTAGCACAGATACGCAGTATTTT.

This chain links TRBV7-6 with TRBJ2-5, with D unclear. With 1 base removed from V and 3 bases from J, the gap between germline ends came to 3 bases. Germline V gives CDR1 SGHVS, CDR2 FNYEAQ. CDR3 size: 12 residues. The CDR3 DNA follows: TGTGCCAGCAGCTTAGGGGAAGAGACCCAGTACTTC. This sequence encodes CASSLGEETQYF.